Presented here are 24 T cell receptor beta chains from one specimen sequenced in a study of blood T cells in healthy people across ages. Using a J-beta primer mix together with a sample-barcoded 5' primer, a second PCR was run for about 6 to 11 cycles. TCRdb itself ran the 5' RACE reads through MiXCR, one entry per CDR3 protein. The sample has about 640,000 distinct CDR3 sequences, under 70% seen once. The sample comprised blood. Source of these receptors: a man in his 60s in good health.

A single count supports this clonotype. The CDR3 here is CASSLGTVGGETQYF. The CDR3 coding sequence is TGCGCCAGCAGCCTTGGGACAGTTGGGGGGGAGACCCAGTACTTC. This chain uses TRBV5-1 with TRBJ2-5, with D possibly matching TRBD1 (7 bases). The CDR3 consists of 15 residues. CDR1 is SGHRS and CDR2 is YFSETQ in the germline V gene. Trimming took 4 bases from V and 5 from J, leaving 18 bases between them.

The V call is TRBV4-2, the J call TRBJ2-3; 9 nucleotides align to TRBD2. Germline CDR1 reads LGHNA; CDR2 reads YNFKEQ. V gave up 0 bases and J gave up 2 bases; unmatched junction bases: 3. The CDR3 spans 16 residues. The CDR3 is CASSQDASGVTDTQYF. CDR3 nucleotides: TGTGCCAGCAGCCAAGATGCTAGCGGGGTCACAGATACGCAGTATTTT.

The chain uses TRBV11-2 and TRBJ2-1; D is ambiguous. The CDR3 contains 13 residues. Germline CDR1 and CDR2: SGHAT and FQNNGV. V was clipped by 0 bases and J by 7 bases, with 7 bases between them. DNA for the CDR3: TGTGCCAGCAGCTTAGATAAGATAAATGAGCAGTTCTTC. Protein product: CASSLDKINEQFF.

This chain uses TRBV9 with TRBJ2-7, with 8 bases that match TRBD2. The DNA matches TRBJ2-4 better at its end, which makes the J call doubtful. The V gene's germline CDR1 is SGDLS and CDR2 YYNGEE. The length of the CDR3 is 15 residues. The chain's CDR3 is CASSVEGTSGDIQYF. The CDR3, as DNA: TGTGCCAGCAGCGTAGAGGGGACTAGTGGTGACATTCAGTACTTC.

This clonotype was detected a few times. The chain is built from TRBV9 and TRBJ2-1, with TRBD2 matching 12 bases. Trimming took 2 bases from V and 8 from J; bases not matched to a gene: 5. CDR1 and CDR2 from the germline V gene are SGDLS and YYNGEE. The CDR3 totals 15 residues. The CDR3 loop reads CASSVLAGGIDEQFF. As DNA, the CDR3 is TGTGCCAGCAGCGTTCTAGCGGGGGGGATCGATGAGCAGTTCTTC.

This clonotype was observed a handful of times. The rearrangement joins TRBV28 to TRBJ2-7; 9 nucleotides match TRBD1. Germline V CDR1 and CDR2: MDHEN, SYDVKM. V shed 6 bases and J 4 bases; nucleotides not matched to a gene: 7. The CDR3 covers 14 residues. The DNA for the CDR3 is TGTGCCAGCAGGCCCGGGACAGGGAGGTACGAGCAGTACTTC. Protein sequence: CASRPGTGRYEQYF.

The CDR3 reads CASSYGNSNQPQHF. The CDR3, as DNA: TGTGCCAGCAGTTACGGTAATAGCAATCAGCCCCAGCATTTT. The J gene is TRBJ1-5, the V gene TRBV6-2 or TRBV6-3; D not certain. This CDR3 has 14 residues. Trimming cost V 2 bases and J 0 bases, with 5 bases left between them. Germline V gene lookup returns CDR1 MNHEY and CDR2 SVGEGT.

V usage is TRBV2 and J usage is TRBJ2-2; TRBD1 might be the D (6 bases). The germline CDR1 and CDR2 sequences are SNHLY and FYNNEI. Trimming left V 7 bases short and J 1 base short, with 10 bases between. This CDR3 contains 14 residues. Written as DNA, the CDR3 is TGTGCCAGCAAAGGACAGAAGAACACCGGGGAGCTGTTTTTT. It codes for CASKGQKNTGELFF.

In its sample, this clonotype was seen a few times. The V gene is TRBV11-2, the J gene TRBJ2-1, with 7 bases that match TRBD2. The CDR3 is 13 residues long. V was clipped by 8 bases and J by 6 bases; unmatched bases: 7. CDR1 and CDR2 (germline): SGHAT, FQNNGV. CDR3: CASRGGGINEQFF. The CDR3 bases are TGTGCCAGCCGAGGCGGGGGTATCAATGAGCAGTTCTTC. The full variable domain, its missing parts supplied by reference TRBV11-2 and TRBJ2-1, is EAGVAQSPRYKIIEKRQSVAFWCNPISGHATLYWYQQILGQGPKLLIQFQNNGVVDDSQLPKDRFSAERLKGVDSTLKIQPAKLEDSAVYLCASRGGGINEQFFGPGTRLTVL.

The chain recombines TRBV7-2 with TRBJ2-3, with TRBD2 matching over 9 bases. This CDR3 region has 14 residues. The V segment lost 5 bases and the J segment 5 bases; nucleotides outside the gene matches: 5. Germline V CDR1 and CDR2: SGHTA, FQGNSA. CDR3 DNA sequence: TGTGCCAGCAGCAGCATAGCGGGGGAAGATACGCAGTATTTT. Amino acids: CASSSIAGEDTQYF.

V is TRBV3-1 and J is TRBJ2-4, with D perhaps TRBD2 (5 bases). The DNA matches TRBJ2-5 better at its end, which makes the J call doubtful. The germline V gene has CDR1 LGHDT and CDR2 YNNKEL (reference sequence). This CDR3 has 14 amino acids. Here the CDR3 DNA reads TGTGCCAGCAGCCAAGATCTCGGGGTAAAGACCCAGTACTTC. It yields the protein CASSQDLGVKTQYF.

V is TRBV12-3 or TRBV12-4 and J is TRBJ2-3, with 9 positions matching TRBD1. V lost 5 bases, J lost 4 bases, and 10 bases stayed unmatched. The CDR3 has 16 amino acids. The CDR3: CASSPTGTGSADTQYF. CDR3 coding DNA: TGTGCCAGCAGTCCGACCGGGACAGGGTCCGCAGATACGCAGTATTTT.

The genes are TRBV20-1 and TRBJ2-7, with D possibly being TRBD1 (5 bases). V shed 3 bases and J shed 3 bases, with 12 bases lying between them. The CDR3 length is 13 residues. CDR1 is DFQATT and CDR2 is SNEGSKA in the germline V gene (reference sequence). The CDR3 is CSASGQDNYEQYF. In DNA form, the CDR3 reads TGCAGTGCTAGCGGTCAGGACAACTACGAGCAGTACTTC.

The rearrangement uses TRBV6-9 and TRBJ2-7, with TRBD2 matching 7 bases. Per the germline V gene, CDR1 is MNHGY and CDR2 is SVAAGI. This CDR3 region has 16 residues. V gave up 6 bases and J gave up 3 bases; unmatched junction bases: 14. CDR3 in amino acids: CASRKSTGTKDYEQYF. The CDR3 bases are TGTGCCAGCAGGAAATCAACCGGGACTAAAGACTACGAGCAGTACTTC.

The chain couples TRBV4-1 to TRBJ2-1; 15 nucleotides align to TRBD2. Germline V CDR1 and CDR2: MGHRA, YSYEKL. The CDR3 totals 16 residues. J was trimmed by 7 bases and V by 6 bases; bases with no gene match: 7. CDR3 DNA: TGCGCCAGCAGGGCCGGGACTAGCGGGGGGCGGAATGAGCAGTTCTTC. Encoded protein: CASRAGTSGGRNEQFF.

V is TRBV20-1 and J is TRBJ2-1, with D possibly matching TRBD1 (5 bases). The J call is doubtful: the DNA matches TRBJ2-7 better. The CDR3 covers 14 residues. Germline CDR1 reads DFQATT; CDR2 reads SNEGSKA (reference sequence). Here the CDR3 DNA reads TGCAGTGCTAGACGGCAGGGTCCCTACAATGAGCAGTACTTC. Translating gives CSARRQGPYNEQYF.

The chain is built from TRBV6-6 and TRBJ2-3, with D possibly being TRBD2 (5 bases). Germline V lookup: CDR1 MNHNY, CDR2 SVGAGI (reference sequence). This CDR3 spans 13 amino acids. V lost 5 bases and J 8 bases, leaving 14 bases between the germline ends. The CDR3 reads CASSPPLAGTQYF. The CDR3 nucleotides are TGTGCCAGCAGTCCCCCCTTGGCGGGTACGCAGTATTTT.

Comments on this clonotype: A much larger clone differs by one base, so this may be a read error. The chain couples TRBV7-2 to TRBJ2-3; 8 nucleotides align to TRBD2. The V gene's germline CDR1 is SGHTA and CDR2 FQGNSA. The CDR3 runs 14 residues. The junction had 9 bases not matched to a gene; V was cut back by 5 bases and J by 8 bases. The CDR3: CASSVGLDLGTQYF. CDR3 coding DNA: TGTGCCAGCAGCGTGGGACTAGATTTGGGTACGCAGTATTTT.

This chain joins TRBV10-3 and TRBJ2-3; TRBD2 aligns across 10 bases. The germline CDR1 and CDR2 sequences are ENHRY and SYGVKD. The CDR3 contains 13 residues. V lost 9 bases and J lost 4; bases outside the gene matches: 4. The CDR3: CAMASGGPDTQYF. In nucleotides, the CDR3 is TGTGCCATGGCTAGCGGGGGACCAGATACGCAGTATTTT.

This chain links TRBV5-1 with TRBJ2-6; the match to TRBD1 covers 9 bases. J lost 4 bases, V lost 3 bases, and 14 bases had no gene match. CDR1 and CDR2 (germline): SGHRS, YFSETQ. The CDR3 extends over 19 amino acids. The chain's CDR3 is CASSSQPGTGSFGANVLTF. DNA of the CDR3: TGCGCCAGCAGCTCACAACCCGGGACAGGGAGTTTCGGGGCCAACGTCCTGACTTTC.

V gene TRBV11-2 combines with J gene TRBJ1-2, with unresolved D. CDR1 is SGHAT, CDR2 FQNNGV, per germline. This CDR3 comprises 11 residues. Between the trimmed V and J ends, which lost 5 bases and 8 bases, there was a span of 9 bases. CDR3 DNA: TGTGCCAGCAGCCCCCGGGAGGGCTACACCTTC. Amino acids: CASSPREGYTF.

The J gene is TRBJ2-7, the V gene TRBV15; 7 bases fit TRBD2. The germline V gene has CDR1 LNHNV and CDR2 YYDKDF (reference sequence). CDR3 length equals 14 residues. V dropped 1 base and J dropped 3; count of bases not matched to a gene: 3. The CDR3, as DNA: TGTGCCACCAGCAGAGTAGCGGGCGTCTACGAGCAGTACTTC. It codes for CATSRVAGVYEQYF.

This chain links TRBV24-1 with TRBJ2-7, with 13 bases fitting TRBD2. V lost 2 bases to trimming and J lost 1 base; unmatched junction nucleotides: 7. The germline CDR1 and CDR2 sequences are KGHDR and SFDVKD. This CDR3 has 18 residues. The CDR3 loop reads CATSDWMTSGGLSYEQYF. The CDR3 region has the DNA TGTGCCACCAGTGATTGGATGACTAGCGGGGGGTTATCCTACGAGCAGTACTTC.

The chain couples TRBV29-1 to TRBJ2-5, with D tentatively TRBD2 (6 bases). V lost 3 bases and J 5 bases, leaving 13 bases between the germline ends. CDR1 SQVTM and CDR2 ANQGSEA come from the germline V gene. This CDR3 spans 13 amino acids. As DNA, the CDR3 is TGCAGCGTTGAGGTAGCGGCAAAGGAGACCCAGTACTTC. It encodes CSVEVAAKETQYF.